This entry describes one T cell receptor (beta chain). The data stem from a study of T cells expressing NK-cell markers. Turning to the study itself: Each TCR beta repertoire originated in sorted T cells that were CD3+CD56+NKG2C+, CD3+CD56+NKG2C- or CD3+CD56-NKG2C+.

The CDR3 sequence is 13 residues long. The V gene's germline CDR1 is DFQATT and CDR2 SNEGSKA (reference sequence). TCR beta cDNA was made by 5'RACE template switching with UMIs. No DNA is given; TCRdb re-called the 5' RACE reads and lists each CDR3 protein once. The sample totals roughly 420,000 distinct CDR3 sequences; its top ten clones hold roughly 8%. The sequencing input was blood T cells: a sorted CD56 or NKG2C T cell subset, CD4+ or CD8+ T cells, or bulk PBMC T cells (not recorded which). This sequence joins TRBV20-1 and TRBJ2-2. The TCR comes from a woman between 18 and 70 years old in good health. The CDR3 protein is CSARTANTGELFF.